What follows are 25 T cell receptor beta chains derived from one specimen sequenced in a study of beta chain features in type 1 diabetes. Sequencing targeted expressed TCRB transcripts, as all isolated RNA had been reverse transcribed. TCRdb's table, derived via immunoSEQ multiplex PCR, lists solely in-frame clones and lacks some. This sample carries 400,000 to 450,000 clones, about 14% of them seen once, and the ten largest clones take around 0.035%. Sequenced input: naive CD4+ T cells from blood. The source is a man aged 25-45 years in good health.

This chain joins TRBV7-9 and TRBJ2-1; 12 bases match TRBD2. CDR1 and CDR2 (germline): SEHNR, FQNEAQ (reference sequence). J lost 7 bases, V lost 5 bases, and 6 bases had no gene match. The CDR3 loop spans 15 amino acids. CDR3 bases: TGTGCCAGCAGCACCCTAGCGGGAGGGCCTAATGAGCAGTTCTTC. Protein sequence: CASSTLAGGPNEQFF.

The chain carries TRBV11-1 and TRBJ1-5; no reliable D call. CDR3 length: 14 amino acids. V was shortened by 1 base and J by 2 bases, with 6 bases between the two germline ends. From germline, CDR1 is SGHAT and CDR2 FQDESV (reference sequence). The CDR3 sequence: CASSLEARNQPQHF. CDR3 nucleotides: TGTGCCAGCAGCTTAGAGGCCCGCAATCAGCCCCAGCATTTT.

This clone was picked up a small number of times. The V and J genes are TRBV29-1 and TRBJ1-1; TRBD1 is a possible D gene (6 bases). There are 17 residues in the CDR3. Germline assignment: CDR1 SQVTM and CDR2 ANQGSEA. Trimming removed 0 bases from V and 7 bases from J, with 24 bases in between. The CDR3 DNA follows: TGCAGCGTTGAAGAGGTGGCAGGGGTTGGGAGTTTTGTTGAAGCTTTCTTT. It yields the protein CSVEEVAGVGSFVEAFF. The variable domain in full, with the rest retrieved from reference TRBV29-1 and TRBJ1-1, is SAVISQKPSRDICQRGTSLTIQCQVDSQVTMMFWYRQQPGQSLTLIATANQGSEATYESGFVIDKFPISRPNLTFSTLTVSNMSPEDSSIYLCSVEEVAGVGSFVEAFFGQGTRLTVV.

The table lists this clone with a count of one. The CDR3 nucleotides are TGTGCCAGCAGCGTAGGGTACGCGGACACTGAAGCTTTCTTT. Protein product: CASSVGYADTEAFF. The chain carries TRBV9 and TRBJ1-1; unclear D gene. The V gene lost 0 bases and the J gene lost 3 bases, with 9 bases spanning the gap. This CDR3 is built from 14 residues. CDR1 is SGDLS, CDR2 YYNGEE, per germline. The variable domain in full, completed from reference TRBV9 and TRBJ1-1, reads DSGVTQTPKHLITATGQRVTLRCSPRSGDLSVYWYQQSLDQGLQFLIQYYNGEERAKGNILERFSAQQFPDLHSELNLSSLELGDSALYFCASSVGYADTEAFFGQGTRLTVV.

The chain carries TRBV7-2 and TRBJ1-1; TRBD1 agrees at 7 bases. CDR1 SGHTA and CDR2 FQGNSA come from the germline V gene. CDR3 length: 15 amino acids. The junction had 4 bases not matched to a gene; V was cut back by 2 bases and J by 1 base. The CDR3 nucleotides are TGTGCCAGCAGCTTAACCGGGACAGAGAACACTGAAGCTTTCTTT. Protein product: CASSLTGTENTEAFF.

A few counts support this clone. The CDR3: CASSGGSQPQHF. The CDR3 bases are TGTGCCAGCAGCGGTGGGAGTCAGCCCCAGCATTTT. The chain recombines TRBV2 with TRBJ1-5, with D uncertain. Trimming shortened V by 6 bases and J by 6 bases, and 9 bases separated the two germline ends. Germline lookup yields CDR1 SNHLY and CDR2 FYNNEI. This CDR3 has 12 amino acids.

The chain links TRBV4-1 to TRBJ1-2; TRBD1 is a possible D gene (6 bases). Germline CDR1 is MGHRA and CDR2 is YSYEKL. This CDR3 has 15 residues. V was cut by 0 bases and J by 5 bases, with 13 bases left in between. CDR3 nucleotide sequence: TGCGCCAGCAGCCAAGATGGGGGCGTCTGGTATGGCTACACCTTC. It specifies CASSQDGGVWYGYTF.

The CDR3 reads CASSVTSIYEQYV. The CDR3 DNA follows: TGTGCCAGCAGTGTAACTAGTATATACGAGCAGTACGTC. V is TRBV2 and J is TRBJ2-7; a possible D gene is TRBD2 (5 bases). This CDR3 region has 13 residues. Deletions cut 4 bases from V and 4 bases from J, with 11 bases between. CDR1 is SNHLY, CDR2 FYNNEI, per germline.

The genes are TRBV7-9 and TRBJ2-1, with D tentatively TRBD1 (6 bases). V was trimmed by 1 base and J by 6 bases, leaving 13 bases between them. CDR1 is SEHNR and CDR2 is FQNEAQ in the germline V gene (reference sequence). This CDR3 is built from 15 residues. The CDR3 bases are TGTGCCAGCAGCTTAGGTGGGACACTTTCCAATGAGCAGTTCTTC. Translated, it gives CASSLGGTLSNEQFF.

This chain connects TRBV18 to TRBJ2-2; a weak D match, TRBD2 (5 bases). V lost 6 bases, J lost 7 bases, and 18 bases lay in between. Germline CDR1 reads KGHSH; CDR2 reads LQKENI. This CDR3 is built from 15 residues. The CDR3 region has the DNA TGTGCCAGCTCCACCTCGGGGAGCGCCGGCGGGGAGCTGTTTTTT. Translating gives CASSTSGSAGGELFF.

This clone was seen more than once but under ten times. This chain joins TRBV7-2 and TRBJ2-7, with D uncertain. There are 12 residues in the CDR3. Germline CDR1 and CDR2: SGHTA and FQGNSA. The V and J ends lost 4 bases and 6 bases respectively, with 10 bases between them. The CDR3 here is CASSSPPAEQYF. Written as DNA, the CDR3 is TGTGCCAGCAGCTCGCCCCCCGCCGAGCAGTACTTC.

This clone appeared once. The rearrangement links TRBV7-8 to TRBJ1-1; tentatively, D is TRBD1 (5 bases). The V gene lost 4 bases and the J gene lost 7 bases, with 13 bases spanning the gap. Germline CDR1 SGHVS, CDR2 FQNEAQ. CDR3 length equals 13 residues. This chain's CDR3 is CASSSSRGFEAFF. The CDR3 DNA reads as TGTGCCAGCAGCTCAAGTCGGGGGTTTGAAGCTTTCTTT.

This clone was found a few times. V is TRBV5-1 and J is TRBJ2-7, with a weak D call TRBD2 (6 bases). Trimming took off 3 bases at V and 0 bases at J, with 19 bases between the two ends. Germline CDR1 and CDR2: SGHRS and YFSETQ. This CDR3 spans 17 amino acids. This CDR3 is CASSSGLGTQSSYEQYV. CDR3 DNA sequence: TGCGCCAGCAGCTCGGGGTTGGGGACTCAGAGCTCCTACGAGCAGTACGTC.

This clone was seen a few times. CDR3 in DNA: TGTGCCAGCAGCCAAAACGTCCGGGAACTCATGAGGGAGACCCAGTACTTC. Translated: CASSQNVRELMRETQYF. The V call is TRBV14, the J call TRBJ2-5; a possible D gene is TRBD2 (5 bases). Germline CDR1 reads SGHDN; CDR2 reads FVKESK. The CDR3 spans 17 residues. V gave up 2 bases and J gave up 5 bases, with 21 bases separating them.

The chain uses TRBV7-2 and TRBJ2-3; tentatively, D is TRBD1 (5 bases). The V and J ends lost 3 bases and 2 bases respectively, with 9 bases between them. Germline-derived CDR1 and CDR2 are SGHTA and FQGNSA. This CDR3 has 14 residues. The CDR3 sequence: CASSFDRSTDTQYF. The CDR3 region has the DNA TGTGCCAGCAGCTTCGACAGATCCACAGATACGCAGTATTTT.

The genes are TRBV29-1 and TRBJ2-1, with TRBD2 identical over 10 bases. The CDR3 length is 14 residues. V dropped 6 bases and J dropped 4; count of bases not matched to a gene: 6. The germline V gene encodes CDR1 SQVTM and CDR2 ANQGSEA. The CDR3 sequence: CSVGASGGYNEQFF. CDR3 sequence (DNA): TGCAGCGTGGGGGCTAGCGGGGGATACAATGAGCAGTTCTTC.

This clone has just a few counts. V and J are TRBV10-2 and TRBJ2-5; 7 bases agree with TRBD1. The length of the CDR3 is 14 residues. Germline assignment: CDR1 WSHSY and CDR2 SAAADI. The ends lost 4 bases at V and 2 bases at J; junction bases unmatched: 4. The CDR3 here is CASSVWDRQETQYF. In DNA form, the CDR3 reads TGCGCCAGCAGTGTATGGGACAGACAAGAGACCCAGTACTTC.

The V gene is TRBV5-1, the J gene TRBJ1-2, with 7 bases that match TRBD1. V lost 4 bases to trimming and J lost 8 bases; unmatched junction nucleotides: 11. The CDR3 has 14 amino acids. Germline V CDR1 and CDR2: SGHRS, YFSETQ. The CDR3 coding sequence is TGCGCCAGCAGCACCCTAACAGGGGTGGGAGGCTACACCTTC. Amino acids: CASSTLTGVGGYTF.

This clone was seen a few times. CDR3 sequence: CASSVSEGLVTKEQFF. The DNA of the CDR3 is TGTGCCAGCAGTGTTAGTGAGGGACTAGTGACAAAAGAGCAGTTCTTC. The J gene is TRBJ2-1, the V gene TRBV6-4, with 8 bases aligning to TRBD2. Germline values: CDR1 MRHNA, CDR2 SNTAGT. Trimming at V came to 4 bases and at J to 10 bases, leaving 15 bases not matched to a gene. The CDR3 spans 16 residues.

In this sample, this clone turned up a few times. The chain uses TRBV4-1 and TRBJ2-1; tentative D call: TRBD2 (6 bases). Germline-derived CDR1 and CDR2 are MGHRA and YSYEKL. CDR3 length: 15 amino acids. The V gene lost 1 base and the J gene lost 7 bases, with 14 bases spanning the gap. The CDR3 protein is CASSQAGTGLNEQFF. CDR3 nucleotide sequence: TGCGCCAGCAGCCAAGCCGGGACGGGACTTAATGAGCAGTTCTTC.

This clone showed up just a few times. V and J are TRBV29-1 and TRBJ1-1, with D maybe TRBD1 (6 bases). The germline CDR1 and CDR2 sequences are SQVTM and ANQGSEA. The CDR3 extends over 12 amino acids. Trimming removed 8 bases from V and 4 bases from J, with 14 bases in between. The CDR3 is CSLKGGTTEAFF. The CDR3 DNA reads TGCAGCTTAAAGGGGGGGACCACTGAAGCTTTCTTT. The full variable domain, its missing parts supplied by reference TRBV29-1 and TRBJ1-1, is SAVISQKPSRDICQRGTSLTIQCQVDSQVTMMFWYRQQPGQSLTLIATANQGSEATYESGFVIDKFPISRPNLTFSTLTVSNMSPEDSSIYLCSLKGGTTEAFFGQGTRLTVV.

The sample holds a few counts of this clone. The rearrangement joins TRBV10-3 to TRBJ2-7, with TRBD1 as a possible D gene (6 bases). Germline V gene data show CDR1 as ENHRY and CDR2 as SYGVKD. This CDR3 is 14 amino acids long. V was shortened by 3 bases and J by 3 bases, with 12 bases between the two germline ends. CDR3: CAISDSVQGYEQYV. The CDR3 DNA is TGTGCCATCAGTGACTCAGTACAGGGCTACGAGCAGTACGTC.

In its sample, this clone was seen a few times. The gene calls are TRBV7-2 and TRBJ2-1; D not certain. CDR1 and CDR2 from the germline V gene are SGHTA and FQGNSA. CDR3 length equals 16 residues. The ends were cut back, 4 bases at V and 3 bases at J, with 16 bases in the middle. The CDR3, as DNA: TGTGCCAGCAGCTCCGAGGACGGAATCCGCTACAATGAGCAGTTCTTC. Its protein product is CASSSEDGIRYNEQFF.

The sample holds a few counts of this clone. This chain uses TRBV14 with TRBJ1-4; D gene ambiguous. The CDR3 loop spans 14 amino acids. The V gene lost 4 bases and the J gene lost 7 bases, with 13 bases spanning the gap. Germline CDR1 and CDR2: SGHDN and FVKESK. Written as DNA, the CDR3 is TGTGCCAGCAGCCCCCGGGGAGGAGGTGAAAAACTGTTTTTT. Protein sequence: CASSPRGGGEKLFF. The complete variable domain, with remaining parts taken from reference TRBV14 and TRBJ1-4, reads EAGVTQFPSHSVIEKGQTVTLRCDPISGHDNLYWYRRVMGKEIKFLLHFVKESKQDESGMPNNRFLAERTGGTYSTLKVQPAELEDSGVYFCASSPRGGGEKLFFGSGTQLSVL.

This clone was observed a handful of times. J is TRBJ2-1 and V is TRBV2; TRBD1 or TRBD2 may be the D gene (5 bases each). This CDR3 has 14 residues. The V gene lost 4 bases and the J gene lost 4 bases, with 11 bases spanning the gap. Germline V gene data show CDR1 as SNHLY and CDR2 as FYNNEI. The DNA of the CDR3 is TGTGCCAGCAGTGTGGGGACCACATACAATGAGCAGTTCTTC. Translation gives CASSVGTTYNEQFF.